Here is one T cell receptor beta chain with its context. This entry is derived from a study of blood T cells in healthy people across ages. Study details: About one barcoded beta molecule per two T cells came from capture by template switching.

The CDR3 contains 14 residues. Trimming removed 6 bases from V and 0 bases from J, with 11 bases in between. The germline CDR1 and CDR2 sequences are MNHEY and SVGAGI. The use of a sample-barcoded 5' primer and a J-beta primer mix characterized a second PCR of 7 to 11 cycles. TCRdb reprocessed the 5' RACE reads via MiXCR and lists one record per CDR3 protein. The sample has 1.5 million to 2 million distinct CDR3 sequences, roughly 43% seen once. This TCR was sampled from a human donor in good health. The sample consisted of blood. J is TRBJ2-5 and V is TRBV6-5; the D gene is possibly TRBD1 (5 bases). The CDR3 sequence is CASRPTAYQETQYF. In DNA, the CDR3 is TGTGCCAGCAGGCCGACAGCGTACCAAGAGACCCAGTACTTC.